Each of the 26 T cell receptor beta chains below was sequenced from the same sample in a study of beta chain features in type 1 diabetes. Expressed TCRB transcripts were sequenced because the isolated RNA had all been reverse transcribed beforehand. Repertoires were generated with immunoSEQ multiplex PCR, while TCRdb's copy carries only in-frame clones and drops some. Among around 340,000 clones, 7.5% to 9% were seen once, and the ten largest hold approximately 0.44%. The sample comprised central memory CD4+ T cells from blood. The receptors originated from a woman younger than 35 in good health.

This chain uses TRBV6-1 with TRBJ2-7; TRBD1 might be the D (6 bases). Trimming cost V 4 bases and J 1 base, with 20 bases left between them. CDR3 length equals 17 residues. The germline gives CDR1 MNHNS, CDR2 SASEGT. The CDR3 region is CASSVTPGQRDSYEQYF. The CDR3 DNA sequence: TGTGCCAGCAGTGTGACGCCCGGACAGAGGGATTCCTACGAGCAGTACTTC.

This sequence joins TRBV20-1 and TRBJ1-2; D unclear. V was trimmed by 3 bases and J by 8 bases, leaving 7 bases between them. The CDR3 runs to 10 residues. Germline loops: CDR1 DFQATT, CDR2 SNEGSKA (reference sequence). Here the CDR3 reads CSARGKGYTF. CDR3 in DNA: TGCAGTGCTAGGGGGAAAGGCTACACCTTC.

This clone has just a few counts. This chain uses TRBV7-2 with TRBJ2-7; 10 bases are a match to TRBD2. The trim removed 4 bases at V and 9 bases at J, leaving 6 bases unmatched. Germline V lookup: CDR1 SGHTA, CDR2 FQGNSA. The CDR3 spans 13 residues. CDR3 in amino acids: CASSSGTSVMQYF. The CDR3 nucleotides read TGTGCCAGCAGCTCCGGGACTAGCGTGATGCAGTACTTC.

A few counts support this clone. CDR3: CASSFLAYSDTQYF. The CDR3 DNA sequence: TGTGCCAGCAGTTTTTTGGCTTATTCAGATACGCAGTATTTT. The rearrangement joins TRBV28 to TRBJ2-3, with unresolved D. The CDR3 sequence is 14 residues long. CDR1 and CDR2 (germline): MDHEN, SYDVKM. Trimming shortened V by 3 bases and J by 4 bases, and 11 bases separated the two germline ends.

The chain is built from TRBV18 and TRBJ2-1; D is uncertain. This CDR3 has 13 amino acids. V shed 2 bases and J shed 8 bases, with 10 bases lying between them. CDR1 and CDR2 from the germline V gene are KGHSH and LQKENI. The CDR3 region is CASSPNSRDEQFF. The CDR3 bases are TGTGCCAGCTCACCAAATTCTAGGGATGAGCAGTTCTTC.

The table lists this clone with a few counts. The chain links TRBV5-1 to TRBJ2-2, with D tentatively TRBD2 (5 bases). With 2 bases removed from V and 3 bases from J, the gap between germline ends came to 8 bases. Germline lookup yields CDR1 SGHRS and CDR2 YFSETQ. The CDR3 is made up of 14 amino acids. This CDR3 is CASSLGLDTGELFF. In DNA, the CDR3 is TGCGCCAGCAGCTTAGGACTCGACACCGGGGAGCTGTTTTTT. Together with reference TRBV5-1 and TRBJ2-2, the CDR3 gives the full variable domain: KAGVTQTPRYLIKTRGQQVTLSCSPISGHRSVSWYQQTPGQGLQFLFEYFSETQRNKGNFPGRFSGRQFSNSRSEMNVSTLELGDSALYLCASSLGLDTGELFFGEGSRLTVL.

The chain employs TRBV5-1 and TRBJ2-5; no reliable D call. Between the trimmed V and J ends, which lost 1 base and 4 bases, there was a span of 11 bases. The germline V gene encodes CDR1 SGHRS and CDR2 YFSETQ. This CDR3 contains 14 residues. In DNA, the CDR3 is TGCGCCAGCAGCTTGTTTACCTCAGCAGAGACCCAGTACTTC. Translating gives CASSLFTSAETQYF.

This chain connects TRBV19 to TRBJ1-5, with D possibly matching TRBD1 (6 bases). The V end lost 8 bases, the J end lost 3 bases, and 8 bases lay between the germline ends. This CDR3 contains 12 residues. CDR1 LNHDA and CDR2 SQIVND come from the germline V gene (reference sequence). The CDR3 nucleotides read TGTGCCAGTGGGGACACCAATCAGCCCCAGCATTTT. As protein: CASGDTNQPQHF.

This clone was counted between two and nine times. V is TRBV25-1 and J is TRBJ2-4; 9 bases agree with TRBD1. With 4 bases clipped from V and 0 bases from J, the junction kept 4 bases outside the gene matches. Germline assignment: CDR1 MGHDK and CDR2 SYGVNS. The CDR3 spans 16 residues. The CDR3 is CASSAQGAGAKNIQYF. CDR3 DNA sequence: TGTGCCAGCAGTGCACAGGGGGCCGGAGCCAAAAACATTCAGTACTTC.

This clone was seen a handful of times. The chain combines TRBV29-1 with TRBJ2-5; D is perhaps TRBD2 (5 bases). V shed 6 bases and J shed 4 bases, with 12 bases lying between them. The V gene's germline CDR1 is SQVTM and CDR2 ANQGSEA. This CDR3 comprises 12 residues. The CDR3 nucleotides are TGCAGCGTGAGGGTAGGGTCAGAGACCCAGTACTTC. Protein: CSVRVGSETQYF. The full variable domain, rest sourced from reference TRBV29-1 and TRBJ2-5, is SAVISQKPSRDICQRGTSLTIQCQVDSQVTMMFWYRQQPGQSLTLIATANQGSEATYESGFVIDKFPISRPNLTFSTLTVSNMSPEDSSIYLCSVRVGSETQYFGPGTRLLVL.

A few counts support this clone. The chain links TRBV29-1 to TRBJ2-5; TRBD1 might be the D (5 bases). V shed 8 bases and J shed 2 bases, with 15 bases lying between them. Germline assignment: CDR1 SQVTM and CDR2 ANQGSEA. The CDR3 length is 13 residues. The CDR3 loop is CSMRPTAQETQYF. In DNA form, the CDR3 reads TGCAGCATGAGGCCGACAGCACAAGAGACCCAGTACTTC.

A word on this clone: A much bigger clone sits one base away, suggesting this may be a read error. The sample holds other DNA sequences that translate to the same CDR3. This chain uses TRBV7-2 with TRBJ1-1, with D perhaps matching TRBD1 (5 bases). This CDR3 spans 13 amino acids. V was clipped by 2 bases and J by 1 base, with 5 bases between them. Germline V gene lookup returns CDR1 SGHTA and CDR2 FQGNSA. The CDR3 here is CASSLQGNTEAFF. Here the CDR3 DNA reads TGTGCCAGCAGCTTACAGGGGAACACTGAAGCTTTCTTT. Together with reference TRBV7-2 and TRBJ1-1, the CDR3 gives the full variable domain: GAGVSQSPSNKVTEKGKDVELRCDPISGHTALYWYRQSLGQGLEFLIYFQGNSAPDKSGLPSDRFSAERTGGSVSTLTIQRTQQEDSAVYLCASSLQGNTEAFFGQGTRLTVV.

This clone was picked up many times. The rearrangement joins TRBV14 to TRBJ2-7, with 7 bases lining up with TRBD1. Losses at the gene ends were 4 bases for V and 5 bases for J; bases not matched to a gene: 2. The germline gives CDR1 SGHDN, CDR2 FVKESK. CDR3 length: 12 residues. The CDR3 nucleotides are TGTGCCAGCAGCCGTCAGGGGGACGAGCAGTACTTC. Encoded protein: CASSRQGDEQYF.

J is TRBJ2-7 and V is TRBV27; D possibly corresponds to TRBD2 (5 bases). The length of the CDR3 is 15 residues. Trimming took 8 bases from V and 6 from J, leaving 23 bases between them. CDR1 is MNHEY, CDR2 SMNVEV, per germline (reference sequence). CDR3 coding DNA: TGTGCCAGCTCCGAATCGGCGGTAGCGCTCGGCGAGCAGTACTTC. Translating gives CASSESAVALGEQYF.

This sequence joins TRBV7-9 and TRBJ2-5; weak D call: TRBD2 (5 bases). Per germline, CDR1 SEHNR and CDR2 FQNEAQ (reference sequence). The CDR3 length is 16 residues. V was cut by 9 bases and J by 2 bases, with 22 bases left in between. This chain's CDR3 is CASQTTRAWIQETQYF. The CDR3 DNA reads TGTGCCAGTCAGACTACCCGAGCGTGGATACAAGAGACCCAGTACTTC.

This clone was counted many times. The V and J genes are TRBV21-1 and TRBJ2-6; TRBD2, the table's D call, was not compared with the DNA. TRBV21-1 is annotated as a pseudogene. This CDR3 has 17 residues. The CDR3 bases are TGTGCCACCCCGAAAGATAGCGGGCACTCTGGGGCCAACGTCCTGACTTTC. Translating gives CATPKDSGHSGANVLTF.

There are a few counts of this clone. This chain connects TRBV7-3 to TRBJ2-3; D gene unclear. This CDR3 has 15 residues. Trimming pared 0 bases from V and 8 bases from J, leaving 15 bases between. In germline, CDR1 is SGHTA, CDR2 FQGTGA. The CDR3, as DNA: TGTGCCAGCAGCTTAACGTTTGGAGAGATTAGTACGCAGTATTTT. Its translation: CASSLTFGEISTQYF.

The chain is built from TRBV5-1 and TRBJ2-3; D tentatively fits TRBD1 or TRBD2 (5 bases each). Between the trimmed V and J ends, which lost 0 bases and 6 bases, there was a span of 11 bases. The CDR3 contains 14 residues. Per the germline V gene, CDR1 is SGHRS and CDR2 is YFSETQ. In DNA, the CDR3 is TGCGCCAGCAGCTTGGAGCCCGGGGCGGATACGCAGTATTTT. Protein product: CASSLEPGADTQYF. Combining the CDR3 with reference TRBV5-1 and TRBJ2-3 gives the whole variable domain KAGVTQTPRYLIKTRGQQVTLSCSPISGHRSVSWYQQTPGQGLQFLFEYFSETQRNKGNFPGRFSGRQFSNSRSEMNVSTLELGDSALYLCASSLEPGADTQYFGPGTRLTVL.

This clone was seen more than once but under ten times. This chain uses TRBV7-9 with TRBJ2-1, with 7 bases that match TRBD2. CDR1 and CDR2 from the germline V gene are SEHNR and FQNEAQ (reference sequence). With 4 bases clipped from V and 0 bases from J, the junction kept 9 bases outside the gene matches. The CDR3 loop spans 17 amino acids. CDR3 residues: CASSSSGKGYSYNEQFF. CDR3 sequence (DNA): TGTGCCAGCAGCTCCAGCGGGAAGGGGTACTCCTACAATGAGCAGTTCTTC.

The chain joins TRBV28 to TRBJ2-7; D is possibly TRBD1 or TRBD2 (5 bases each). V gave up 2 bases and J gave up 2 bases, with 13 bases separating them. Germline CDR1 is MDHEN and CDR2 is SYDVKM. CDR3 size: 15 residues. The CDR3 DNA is TGTGCCAGCAGTTTAGCCGGGACGGGGACCTACGAGCAGTACTTC. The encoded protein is CASSLAGTGTYEQYF. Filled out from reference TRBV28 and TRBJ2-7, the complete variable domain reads DVKVTQSSRYLVKRTGEKVFLECVQDMDHENMFWYRQDPGLGLRLIYFSYDVKMKEKGDIPEGYSVSREKKERFSLILESASTNQTSMYLCASSLAGTGTYEQYFGPGTRLTVT.

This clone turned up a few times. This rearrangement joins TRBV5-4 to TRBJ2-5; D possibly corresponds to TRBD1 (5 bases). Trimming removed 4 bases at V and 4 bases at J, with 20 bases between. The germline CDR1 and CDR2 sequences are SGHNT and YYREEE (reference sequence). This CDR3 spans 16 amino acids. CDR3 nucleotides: TGTGCCAGCAGCCAAGTCCCTCTCTGGGGCCCAGAGACCCAGTACTTC. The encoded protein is CASSQVPLWGPETQYF.

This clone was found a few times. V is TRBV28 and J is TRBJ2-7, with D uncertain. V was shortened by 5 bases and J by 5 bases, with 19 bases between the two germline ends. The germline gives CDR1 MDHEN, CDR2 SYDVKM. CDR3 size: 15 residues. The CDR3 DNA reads TGTGCCAGCAGTATCTTTGTGGGAACATCCGACGAGCAGTACTTC. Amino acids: CASSIFVGTSDEQYF.

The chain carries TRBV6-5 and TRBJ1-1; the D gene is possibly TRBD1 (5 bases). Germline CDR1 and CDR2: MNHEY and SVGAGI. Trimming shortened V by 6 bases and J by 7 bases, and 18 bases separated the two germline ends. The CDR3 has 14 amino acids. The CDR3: CASRLQDYQLEAFF. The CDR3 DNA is TGTGCCAGCAGACTACAGGACTATCAACTTGAAGCTTTCTTT.

The CDR3 here is CASSLGLAGSVYQETQYF. CDR3 coding DNA: TGTGCCAGCAGCTTGGGACTAGCGGGATCCGTTTACCAAGAGACCCAGTACTTC. The chain is built from TRBV5-4 and TRBJ2-5; 11 nucleotides align to TRBD2. The CDR3 consists of 18 residues. From germline, CDR1 is SGHNT and CDR2 YYREEE (reference sequence). V was clipped by 0 bases and J by 0 bases; unmatched bases: 7.

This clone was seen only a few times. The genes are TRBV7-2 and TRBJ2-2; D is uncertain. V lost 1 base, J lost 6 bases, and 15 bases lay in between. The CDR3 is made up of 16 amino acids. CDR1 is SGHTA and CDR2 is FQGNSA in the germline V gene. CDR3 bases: TGTGCCAGCAGCTTAGAACTGGGCTCAGCCGCCGGGGAGCTGTTTTTT. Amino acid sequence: CASSLELGSAAGELFF.

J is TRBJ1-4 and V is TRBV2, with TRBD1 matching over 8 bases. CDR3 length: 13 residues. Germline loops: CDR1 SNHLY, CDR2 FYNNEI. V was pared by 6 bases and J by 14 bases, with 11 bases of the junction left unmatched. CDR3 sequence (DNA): TGTGCCAGCAGACGGGACAGGTTGTGGTCGCTGTTTTTT. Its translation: CASRRDRLWSLFF. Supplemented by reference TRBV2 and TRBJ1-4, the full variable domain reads EPEVTQTPSHQVTQMGQEVILRCVPISNHLYFYWYRQILGQKVEFLVSFYNNEISEKSEIFDDQFSVERPDGSNFTLKIRSTKLEDSAMYFCASRRDRLWSLFFGSGTQLSVL.